The rows below give T cell receptor beta chains drawn from one sample of a study of blood T cells in healthy people across ages. TCRdb re-derived calls from the 5' RACE reads in MiXCR, one entry per CDR3 protein. The sample gives hundreds of thousands of distinct CDR3 sequences, more than 55% of which show up once; roughly 24% is in the top ten. The sample comprised blood. These receptor sequences come from a man in his forties or fifties in good health. CDR3s include the opening cysteine and the closing phenylalanine or tryptophan. D genes are given only for firm matches. Not every row has a clone size; where given, it reads once, few, many or a size class.

clone_size: .; v_call: TRBV7-2; j_call: TRBJ1-1; d_call: TRBD1; cdr3_nt: TGTGCCAGCAGCGTAGCGGGACAGGCTGAAGCTTTCTTT; cdr3_aa: CASSVAGQAEAFF
clone_size: few; v_call: TRBV5-1; j_call: TRBJ2-5; d_call: TRBD2; cdr3_nt: TGCGCCAGCAGCTTGACTAGCGGGGGGCCCTCGGAGACCCAGTACTTC; cdr3_aa: CASSLTSGGPSETQYF
clone_size: .; v_call: TRBV29-1; j_call: TRBJ2-5; d_call: .; cdr3_nt: TGCAGCGAGGACTACAAACAGGGGAAGGGTACCCAGTACTTC; cdr3_aa: CSEDYKQGKGTQYF
clone_size: .; v_call: TRBV28; j_call: TRBJ2-3; d_call: .; cdr3_nt: TGTGCCAGCAGTTCCCAGCGCCGGACGGGGGAATCAGATACGCAGTATTTT; cdr3_aa: CASSSQRRTGESDTQYF
clone_size: .; v_call: TRBV24-1; j_call: TRBJ1-2; d_call: .; cdr3_nt: TGTGCCACCAGTGCCGGTGAGGGCATATATGGCTACACCTTC; cdr3_aa: CATSAGEGIYGYTF
clone_size: .; v_call: TRBV5-6; j_call: TRBJ2-5; d_call: TRBD2; cdr3_nt: TGTGCCAGCTGCTGGGGGAGCGGGGTACAAGAGACCCAGTACTTC; cdr3_aa: CASCWGSGVQETQYF
clone_size: .; v_call: TRBV27; j_call: TRBJ2-1; d_call: TRBD2; cdr3_nt: TGTGCCAGCAGTTACAAACCCGGGACTAGCGTCAATGAGCAGTTCTTC; cdr3_aa: CASSYKPGTSVNEQFF
clone_size: few; v_call: TRBV21-1; j_call: TRBJ2-3; d_call: .; cdr3_nt: TGTGCCAGCAGCAAAGCTTCTCGGGATAGGGGGTCAGATACGCAGTATTTT; cdr3_aa: CASSKASRDRGSDTQYF
clone_size: once; v_call: TRBV7-9; j_call: TRBJ2-1; d_call: TRBD1; cdr3_nt: TGTGCCAGCAGCCCCACCGCAGGGACAGACTACAATGAGCAGTTCTTC; cdr3_aa: CASSPTAGTDYNEQFF
clone_size: few; v_call: TRBV27; j_call: TRBJ2-3; d_call: .; cdr3_nt: TGTGCCAGCAGCCTAAGGGCGCGCACAGATACGCAGTATTTT; cdr3_aa: CASSLRARTDTQYF
clone_size: .; v_call: TRBV25-1; j_call: TRBJ1-6; d_call: .; cdr3_nt: TGTGCCAGCAGTGAATGGTCTTCGGATAATTCACCCCTCCACTTT; cdr3_aa: CASSEWSSDNSPLHF
clone_size: .; v_call: TRBV3-1; j_call: TRBJ1-2; d_call: .; cdr3_nt: TGTGCCAGCAGCCAAGAAAACCGGCCGAATGGCTACACCTTC; cdr3_aa: CASSQENRPNGYTF
clone_size: few; v_call: TRBV6-6; j_call: TRBJ1-2; d_call: TRBD1; cdr3_nt: TGTGCCAGCAACCCCGGACAGGGGACAGCCCATGGCTACACCTTC; cdr3_aa: CASNPGQGTAHGYTF
clone_size: few; v_call: TRBV10-3; j_call: TRBJ2-7; d_call: .; cdr3_nt: TGTGCCATCAGTACACGCCGGGACGGGGAGAACGAGCAGTACTTC; cdr3_aa: CAISTRRDGENEQYF
clone_size: few; v_call: TRBV7-6; j_call: TRBJ2-5; d_call: TRBD2; cdr3_nt: TGTGCCAGCAGCTTAGTGGGCGGGGGATCCCAAGAGACCCAGTACTTC; cdr3_aa: CASSLVGGGSQETQYF
clone_size: .; v_call: TRBV6-2/TRBV6-3; j_call: TRBJ1-5; d_call: TRBD1; cdr3_nt: TGTGCCAGCCGTCGGACAGGGAGCAATCAGCCCCAGCATTTT; cdr3_aa: CASRRTGSNQPQHF
clone_size: .; v_call: TRBV5-5; j_call: TRBJ1-4; d_call: TRBD1; cdr3_nt: TGTGCCAGCAGCTTGGTTCAGGGGGCTGCTGATGAAAAACTGTTTTTT; cdr3_aa: CASSLVQGAADEKLFF
clone_size: .; v_call: TRBV5-1; j_call: TRBJ1-2; d_call: TRBD1; cdr3_nt: TGCGCCAGCAGCTCGGACCCCGAGACAGGGGGAGGCTACACCTTC; cdr3_aa: CASSSDPETGGGYTF
clone_size: few; v_call: TRBV6-2/TRBV6-3; j_call: TRBJ2-1; d_call: .; cdr3_nt: TGTGCCAGCAGTTACCCCACAGGGAAGGGTTTATCCTACAATGAGCAGTTCTTC; cdr3_aa: CASSYPTGKGLSYNEQFF
clone_size: few; v_call: TRBV11-3; j_call: TRBJ1-1; d_call: .; cdr3_nt: TGTGCCAGCAGCGGGGATGACACTGAAGCTTTCTTT; cdr3_aa: CASSGDDTEAFF
clone_size: .; v_call: TRBV5-6; j_call: TRBJ1-5; d_call: .; cdr3_nt: TGTGCCAGCAGCCGGCGGTCCGCCGGGAGGTTCAATCAGCCCCAGCATTTT; cdr3_aa: CASSRRSAGRFNQPQHF
clone_size: few; v_call: TRBV6-5; j_call: TRBJ2-7; d_call: TRBD2; cdr3_nt: TGTGCCAGCAACAAAGCGGGAGGGGCCTACGAGCAGTACTTC; cdr3_aa: CASNKAGGAYEQYF